The 5 T cell receptor beta chains listed next were all sequenced from one sample in a study of T cell responses to AZD1222 COVID-19 vaccine. Only in-frame clones appear in the TCRdb table, and some are missing; sequencing was by immunoSEQ multiplex PCR. This table has about 94,000 clones, about 85% appearing once. The starting material was peripheral blood, obtained 28 days after the second AZD1222 dose. Every receptor here comes from an adult who received the AZD1222 COVID-19 vaccine.

This clone showed up just a few times. At one of its ends the junction is not consistent with the germline gene, which may arise from a read error. The rearrangement uses TRBV18 and TRBJ1-1; a possible D gene is TRBD1 (5 bases). CDR1 is KGHSH, CDR2 LQKENI, per germline. The CDR3 has 12 amino acids. The CDR3 coding sequence is TGTGCCAGCTCACCACTTCAAGGGGACGCACTATTT. Protein product: CASSPLQGDALF.

V and J are TRBV7-8 and TRBJ2-1, with 9 bases aligning to TRBD2. Germline lookup yields CDR1 SGHVS and CDR2 FQNEAQ. J was trimmed by 4 bases and V by 1 base; bases with no gene match: 5. The length of the CDR3 is 16 residues. CDR3 sequence (DNA): TGTGCCAGCAGCTTAGTGGCTAGCGGGGCATACAATGAGCAGTTCTTC. It encodes CASSLVASGAYNEQFF.

This rearrangement joins TRBV4-2 to TRBJ2-3; D remains ambiguous. CDR3 size: 13 residues. Trimming removed 5 bases from V and 4 bases from J, with 10 bases in between. Germline CDR1 LGHNA, CDR2 YNFKEQ. CDR3 sequence (DNA): TGTGCCAGCAGCGAGTTGATGTCAGATACGCAGTATTTT. Translated: CASSELMSDTQYF.

The V and J genes are TRBV11-2 and TRBJ2-1; D call uncertain. The CDR3 is made up of 14 amino acids. V was clipped by 5 bases and J by 6 bases, with 14 bases between them. From germline, CDR1 is SGHAT and CDR2 FQNNGV. CDR3 sequence reads: CASSQASQINEQFF. CDR3 coding DNA: TGTGCCAGCAGCCAAGCGAGCCAAATCAATGAGCAGTTCTTC.

J is TRBJ2-2 and V is TRBV6-5; TRBD2 matches at 8 bases. The trim removed 8 bases at V and 6 bases at J, leaving 11 bases unmatched. CDR1 is MNHEY and CDR2 is SVGAGI in the germline V gene. The CDR3 runs to 15 residues. CDR3 amino acids: CASPRGGGRAGELFF. The CDR3 coding sequence is TGTGCCAGCCCCAGAGGCGGGGGGCGAGCCGGGGAGCTGTTTTTT.